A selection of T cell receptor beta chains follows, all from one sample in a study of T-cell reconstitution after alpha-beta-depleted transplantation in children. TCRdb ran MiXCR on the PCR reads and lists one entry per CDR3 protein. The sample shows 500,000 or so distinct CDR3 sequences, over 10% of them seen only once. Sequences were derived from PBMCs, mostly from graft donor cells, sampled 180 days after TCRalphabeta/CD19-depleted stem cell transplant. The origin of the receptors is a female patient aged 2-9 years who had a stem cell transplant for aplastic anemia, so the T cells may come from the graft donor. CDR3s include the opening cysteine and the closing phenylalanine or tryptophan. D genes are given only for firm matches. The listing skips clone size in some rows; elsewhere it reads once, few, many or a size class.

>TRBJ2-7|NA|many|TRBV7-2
TGTGCCAGCAGCTTACAGGGGAACGAGCAGTACTTC
CASSLQGNEQYF
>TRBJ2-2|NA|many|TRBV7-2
TGTGCCAGCAGCTTAGTCGGGGGTGCCGGGGAGCTGTTTTTT
CASSLVGGAGELFF
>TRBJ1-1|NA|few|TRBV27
TGTGCCAGCAGCCTGAGCACAGGGTTTGAAGCTTTCTTT
CASSLSTGFEAFF
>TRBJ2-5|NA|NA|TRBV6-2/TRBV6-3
TGTGCCAGCAGTTTCCCGGACAGCCAAGAGACCCAGTACTTC
CASSFPDSQETQYF
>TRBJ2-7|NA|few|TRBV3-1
TGTGCCAGCAGCCCAAGCGGACACGAGCAGTACTTC
CASSPSGHEQYF
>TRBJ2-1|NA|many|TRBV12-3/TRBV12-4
TGTGCCAGCAGGACCGACGGTCCCGCACGCAATGAGCAGTTCTTC
CASRTDGPARNEQFF
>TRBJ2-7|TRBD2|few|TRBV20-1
TGCAGTGCTAGCATGATGGTTGCTAGCGGGAGCTCCTACGAGCAGTACTTC
CSASMMVASGSSYEQYF
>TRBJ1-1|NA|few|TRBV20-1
TGCAGTGCCGGGGACTCTGCGGACACTGAAGCTTTCTTT
CSAGDSADTEAFF
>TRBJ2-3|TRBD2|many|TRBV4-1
TGCGCCAGCAGCCACAACGACTGGGAACGACTAGCGGGAGTCCAATTCACAGATACGCAGTATTTT
CASSHNDWERLAGVQFTDTQYF
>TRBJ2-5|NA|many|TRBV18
TGTGCCAGCTCACCACCGTCGGAGACCCAGTACTTC
CASSPPSETQYF
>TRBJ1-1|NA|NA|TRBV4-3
TGCGCCAGCAGCCAATATCCGGGGACCATTTCCGAAGCTTTCTTT
CASSQYPGTISEAFF
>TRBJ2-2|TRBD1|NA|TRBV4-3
TGCGCCAGCAGCCAAGATATTCAGGGGGCAGACACCGGGGAGCTGTTTTTT
CASSQDIQGADTGELFF
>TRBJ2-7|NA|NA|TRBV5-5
TGTGCCAGCAGCTTGGGGCAACACGAGCAGTACTTC
CASSLGQHEQYF
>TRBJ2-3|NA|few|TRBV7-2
TGTGCCAGCAGCCCACCGGGGAAAGCAGATACGCAGTATTTT
CASSPPGKADTQYF
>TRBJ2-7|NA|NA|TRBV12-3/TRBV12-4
TGTGCCAGCAGTTTCTGGGGGACGGCCTCCTACGAGCAGTACTTC
CASSFWGTASYEQYF
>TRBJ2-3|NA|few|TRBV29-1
TGCAGCGCTTATGACGGAATAGCCGGAGTACGTGGAGATACGCAGTATTTT
CSAYDGIAGVRGDTQYF
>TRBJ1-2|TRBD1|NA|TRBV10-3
TGTGCCACCGACAGGGGCTCCTATGGCTACACCTTC
CATDRGSYGYTF
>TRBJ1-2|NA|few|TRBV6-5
TGTGCCAGCAGGAGTCCCCAAGGCTACACCTTC
CASRSPQGYTF
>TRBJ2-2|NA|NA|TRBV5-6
TGTGCCAGCAGCTTGGGACAGCCTGTCACCGGGGAGCTGTTTTTT
CASSLGQPVTGELFF
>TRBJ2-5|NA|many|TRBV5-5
TGTGCCAGCAGCTTGGCGGCAGGACAAGAGACCCAGTACTTC
CASSLAAGQETQYF
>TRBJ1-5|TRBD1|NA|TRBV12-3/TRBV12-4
TGTGCCAGCAGTTTAGCGGGCACAGGGGGCGGGAGCAATCAGCCCCAGCATTTT
CASSLAGTGGGSNQPQHF
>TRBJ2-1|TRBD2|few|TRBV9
TGTGCCAGCAGCGTAGTAACTAGCGGGAGTAACCATGAGCAGTTCTTC
CASSVVTSGSNHEQFF
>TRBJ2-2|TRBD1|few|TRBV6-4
TGTGCCAGGGTTCGACAGGGGGAGAACGGGGAGCTGTTTTTT
CARVRQGENGELFF
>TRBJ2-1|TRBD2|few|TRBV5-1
TGCGCCAGCAGCACTCTCCCGGGACTAGCGGGCCTCTCCTACAATGAGCAGTTCTTC
CASSTLPGLAGLSYNEQFF
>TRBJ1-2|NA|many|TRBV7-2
TGTGCCAGCAGCCCCTCACGGAATGGGGGCTACACCTTC
CASSPSRNGGYTF
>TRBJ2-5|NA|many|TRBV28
TGTGCCAGCAGTTTTTGGGGGGACGAGACCCAGTACTTC
CASSFWGDETQYF
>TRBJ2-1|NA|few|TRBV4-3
TGCGCCAGCAGCCAAGGAGGACTTAGTCAGGCCTTACACAATGAGCAGTTCTTC
CASSQGGLSQALHNEQFF
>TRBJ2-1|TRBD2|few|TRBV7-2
TGTGCCAGCAGCTTAATAGTACTAGCGGGCTCCTACAATGAGCAGTTCTTC
CASSLIVLAGSYNEQFF
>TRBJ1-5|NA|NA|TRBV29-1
TGCAGCGTTAAGGGGGTTGGGCAGCCCCAGCATTTT
CSVKGVGQPQHF
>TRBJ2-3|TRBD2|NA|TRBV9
TGTGCCGAGGGGGGGACTAGCGGGAGGTCTAGCACAGATACGCAGTATTTT
CAEGGTSGRSSTDTQYF
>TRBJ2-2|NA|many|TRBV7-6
TGTGCCAGCAGCTTAGGGTCACCCAGGACCGGGGAGCTGTTTTTT
CASSLGSPRTGELFF
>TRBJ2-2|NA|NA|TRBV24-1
TGTGCCACCAGTGAACAGGGGAACACCGGGGAGCTGTTTTTT
CATSEQGNTGELFF
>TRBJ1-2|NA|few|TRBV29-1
TGCAGCGTTATAGGGCAGGCGAGTTATGGCTACACCTTC
CSVIGQASYGYTF
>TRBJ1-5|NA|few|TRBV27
TGTGCCAGCAGCCGCCAACCAGACATACGACTGAGCAATCAGCCCCAGCATTTT
CASSRQPDIRLSNQPQHF
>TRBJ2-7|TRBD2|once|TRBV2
TGTACCAGCAGTTCCCGGACTAGCGGGAGCGGTGAGCAGTACTTC
CTSSSRTSGSGEQYF
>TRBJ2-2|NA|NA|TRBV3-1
TGTGCCCTCCGGGCGCGGACCGGGGAGCTGTTTTTT
CALRARTGELFF
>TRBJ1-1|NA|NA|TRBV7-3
TGTGCCAGCAGCGAAGGACTGCCGAACACTGAAGCTTTCTTT
CASSEGLPNTEAFF
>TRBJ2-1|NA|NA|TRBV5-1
TGCGCCAGCAGGGACGGCCCGGGGTACAATGAGCAGTTCTTC
CASRDGPGYNEQFF